These T cell receptor beta chains were read from a single sample in a study of Ad26.COV2.S vaccination and SARS-CoV-2 variants. Only in-frame clones appear in the TCRdb table, and some are missing; sequencing was by immunoSEQ multiplex PCR. The repertoire holds fewer than 800,000 clones, with more than 80% as singletons. Sequenced material: peripheral blood, taken in a trial of Ad26.COV2.S vaccine versus placebo. The source of these receptors is a person between 18 and 60 years old who received the Ad26.COV2.S COVID-19 vaccine or a placebo. Both conserved end residues are part of each CDR3. D genes are given only for firm matches. Part of the rows lack a size; the others show once, few, many or a class for expanded clones.

CDR3nt,CDR3aa,d_gene,v_gene,abundance,j_gene
TGTGCCAGTAGTATGGCCGAGACAGGAACCTACGAGCAGTACTTC,CASSMAETGTYEQYF,.,TRBV19,.,TRBJ2-7
TGTGCCAGCAGCCCAGGACTACCCGGCTCTGGGGCCAACGTCCTGACTTTC,CASSPGLPGSGANVLTF,.,TRBV3-1/TRBV3-2,.,TRBJ2-6
TGTGCCACCAGTGATTCCCAGGCGGCCTCCTACAATGAGCAGTTCTTC,CATSDSQAASYNEQFF,.,TRBV24-1,.,TRBJ2-1
TGTGCCACCAGCAGAGACCGGGGTTCGGGGGAGACCCAGTACTTC,CATSRDRGSGETQYF,.,TRBV15,.,TRBJ2-5
TGTGCCAGCAGCGTCGGCCTAGCGGAGAACACCGGGGAGCTGTTTTTT,CASSVGLAENTGELFF,TRBD2,TRBV9,.,TRBJ2-2
TGTGCCAGCAGCCAAGATCTCGGGGTGGCCTGGGCCAACGTCCTGACTTTC,CASSQDLGVAWANVLTF,.,TRBV4-2,few,TRBJ2-6
TGTGCCAGCAGTTTACGACAGGGCTATGGCTACACCTTC,CASSLRQGYGYTF,TRBD1,TRBV12-3/TRBV12-4,.,TRBJ1-2
TGTGCCAGCAGCTTAGGACAAGGGGGAACCCTAAGCAATCAGCCCCAGCATTTT,CASSLGQGGTLSNQPQHF,.,TRBV11-2,.,TRBJ1-5
TGTGCCAGCAGTGATGGGGCCCCGAGTGAAAAACTGTTTTTT,CASSDGAPSEKLFF,.,TRBV2,.,TRBJ1-4
TGTGCCAGCAGCGCCCGGGATTTCTATGGCTACACCTTC,CASSARDFYGYTF,.,TRBV7-9,.,TRBJ1-2
TGCGCCAGCAGCCAAGGGCAGGGGGCGGGCGGCTACACCTTC,CASSQGQGAGGYTF,TRBD1,TRBV4-1,.,TRBJ1-2
TGTGCCTGGGGACGAGGGACCACCGGGGAGCTGTTTTTT,CAWGRGTTGELFF,.,TRBV30,.,TRBJ2-2
TGTGCCAGCAGCCAAGAAGGGACTAGCGGGGGACGGGGGTACGAGCAGTACTTC,CASSQEGTSGGRGYEQYF,TRBD2,TRBV4-2,.,TRBJ2-7
TGTGCCTGGAGTCCAATTCCCCGGGACTTGTTTCATTTT,CAWSPIPRDLFHF,.,TRBV30,.,TRBJ2-3
TGTGCCAGCAGCTTGTGGCAGGGAGGAGAGACCCAGTACTTC,CASSLWQGGETQYF,.,TRBV5-8,.,TRBJ2-5
TGTGCCTGGAGTGCAATCCAGGAAGCTTTCTTT,CAWSAIQEAFF,.,TRBV30,.,TRBJ1-1
TGCGCCAGCAGCCACATCGGAAGCACTGAAGCTTTCTTT,CASSHIGSTEAFF,.,TRBV4-3,.,TRBJ1-1
TGCAGCGTTGAAGGTGAGCGGGACTACGAGCAGTACTTC,CSVEGERDYEQYF,TRBD2,TRBV29-1,.,TRBJ2-7
TGTGCCACCAGCAAAGGTAAAGGTGCTGGGCAGGGAAACGAGCAGTACTTC,CATSKGKGAGQGNEQYF,.,TRBV15,.,TRBJ2-7
TGTGCCTCCGCGGCAGGCGGTGACATTCAGTACTTC,CASAAGGDIQYF,.,TRBV30,.,TRBJ2-4
TGTGCCAGTAGTATGTACGGGTTAGATACGCAGTATTTT,CASSMYGLDTQYF,.,TRBV19,.,TRBJ2-3
TGCGCCAGCGGGGGGATCTACGAGCAGTACTTC,CASGGIYEQYF,.,TRBV10-1,.,TRBJ2-7
TGTGCCAGCAGTTACGCGGGTAACACTGAAGCTTTCTTT,CASSYAGNTEAFF,.,TRBV6-6,few,TRBJ1-1
TGTGCCAGTAGTATGGTCCAGGGGGGCACTGAAGCTTTCTTT,CASSMVQGGTEAFF,TRBD1,TRBV19,once,TRBJ1-1
TGTGCCAGCAGTTCGGGGGGGGCTGATGGCTACACCTTC,CASSSGGADGYTF,.,TRBV27,.,TRBJ1-2
TGCGCCAGCAGCGCGGGGCAGGGGGCTTACGAGCAGTACTTC,CASSAGQGAYEQYF,TRBD1,TRBV5-1,.,TRBJ2-7
TGTGCCAGCAGTGAATCTTCAGGGGGGAGCAATCAGCCCCAGCATTTT,CASSESSGGSNQPQHF,TRBD1,TRBV6-1,once,TRBJ1-5
TGTGCCAGCAGCTTAGTGGGACAGTCCTACAATGAGCAGTTCTTC,CASSLVGQSYNEQFF,TRBD1,TRBV5-4,once,TRBJ2-1
TGTGCCAGCTCACCCCCAGCGCCGTCGGAGAGGACCCAGTACTTC,CASSPPAPSERTQYF,.,TRBV18,.,TRBJ2-5
TGTGCCAGCAGCCGCAGGGATGCTGGCTACACCTTC,CASSRRDAGYTF,.,TRBV3-1/TRBV3-2,.,TRBJ1-2
TGTGCCAGCAGCTTAGGAGGACAGGGTAATGAAAAACTGTTTTTT,CASSLGGQGNEKLFF,TRBD1,TRBV7-6,.,TRBJ1-4
TGTGCCAGCGCGACTAGCGGGGTAGTAGATACGCAGTATTTT,CASATSGVVDTQYF,TRBD2,TRBV14,.,TRBJ2-3
TGTGCCAGCTCAACAAACACGGGGGATAATTCACCCCTCCACTTT,CASSTNTGDNSPLHF,.,TRBV18,once,TRBJ1-6
TGCGCCAGCAGCCAAGAATGGACAGGGGGTACAGATACGCAGTATTTT,CASSQEWTGGTDTQYF,TRBD1,TRBV4-1,.,TRBJ2-3
TGTGCCAGCAGCGTAGAGGCTGGGGCCACAGATACGCAGTATTTT,CASSVEAGATDTQYF,.,TRBV9,.,TRBJ2-3
TGTGCCACCAGTGAGGGACAGCAGGGTGTTGAGACCCAGTACTTC,CATSEGQQGVETQYF,TRBD1,TRBV24-1,.,TRBJ2-5
TGTGCCAGCAGCCAACAGGACTATTCCTACGAGCAGTACTTC,CASSQQDYSYEQYF,.,TRBV14,.,TRBJ2-7
TGCGCCAGCAGCTTTGACGGGAGCGTCGACGAGACCCAGTACTTC,CASSFDGSVDETQYF,.,TRBV5-1,.,TRBJ2-5
TGTGCCAGCAGTTTCTTAAGGACAGGGCGCCCCCCACAAGAGACCCAGTACTTC,CASSFLRTGRPPQETQYF,TRBD1,TRBV27,once,TRBJ2-5
TGTGCCAGCAGCAGTAGCGGGGGGATGAACACCGGGGAGCTGTTTTTT,CASSSSGGMNTGELFF,TRBD2,TRBV5-4,.,TRBJ2-2
TGTGCCAGCAGAAAGGGACTCCAAGTGACCCAGTACTTC,CASRKGLQVTQYF,.,TRBV3-1/TRBV3-2,.,TRBJ2-5